Listed below are T cell receptor beta chains from one sample, sequenced in a study of T-cell memory formation after mild COVID-19. Each CDR3 protein is one row after TCRdb ran MiXCR on the 5' RACE reads. The sample has 580,000 or so distinct CDR3 sequences; approximately 15% are singletons. Sequencing was performed on PBMCs or a T cell subset sorted from them (not recorded which). Receptors originate from an adult woman who had mild COVID-19 (a few samples of this study predate the infection). Cell type and time point are not known. CDR3s include the opening cysteine and the closing phenylalanine or tryptophan. The D gene is left open where the match is weak. Expanded clones are given a class, and other clones once, few, many or no size at all.

clone size	D gene	CDR3 length	V gene	J gene	CDR3 DNA	CDR3 protein
-	TRBD2	15	TRBV3-1	TRBJ2-3	TGTGCCAGCAGCGATTGGACTAGCGGGGCAGATACGCAGTATTTT	CASSDWTSGADTQYF
few	TRBD2	15	TRBV24-1	TRBJ2-1	TGTGCCACCGGGGAAGGGAGGGCCACCTACAATGAGCAGTTCTTC	CATGEGRATYNEQFF
-	TRBD2	17	TRBV12-3/TRBV12-4	TRBJ2-2	TGTGCCAGCAGTCTAAGGACTAGCGGGAGCTCGGCCGGGGAGCTGTTTTTT	CASSLRTSGSSAGELFF
-	-	15	TRBV7-8	TRBJ1-2	TGTGCCAGCAGTCCGCGGTGGAGGGGACCCCGTGGCTACACCTTC	CASSPRWRGPRGYTF
-	TRBD1	15	TRBV5-1	TRBJ1-4	TGCGCCAGCAGCTTGGTGTCAGGGGGCGGTGAAAAACTGTTTTTT	CASSLVSGGGEKLFF
few	TRBD2	11	TRBV20-1	TRBJ2-3	TGCAGTGCCCCTACTAGCGGTTCAGAGTATTTT	CSAPTSGSEYF
few	-	15	TRBV9	TRBJ1-2	TGTGCCAGCAGCGTATCCCAGGCCTCTAACTATGGCTACACCTTC	CASSVSQASNYGYTF
few	TRBD2	17	TRBV6-2/TRBV6-3	TRBJ2-2	TGTGCCAGCAGCCTAGAATTAGCGGGAGGCGAAACCGGGGAGCTGTTTTTT	CASSLELAGGETGELFF
-	-	12	TRBV5-1	TRBJ2-5	TGCGCCAGCAGCATTGAGTGGGAGACCCAGTACTTC	CASSIEWETQYF
-	TRBD2	15	TRBV6-2/TRBV6-3	TRBJ2-1	TGTGCCAGCAGACAGGGACTAGCGGAGAAAAATGAGCAGTTCTTC	CASRQGLAEKNEQFF
-	-	13	TRBV27	TRBJ2-7	TGTGCCAGCAGCCCAAACCTCTCCTACGAGCAGTACTTC	CASSPNLSYEQYF
once	-	15	TRBV4-2	TRBJ2-1	TGTGCCAGCAGCCAAAGATCGCGTGCCTACAATGAGCAGTTCTTC	CASSQRSRAYNEQFF
few	TRBD2	16	TRBV7-6	TRBJ2-7	TGTGCCAGCAGCTTAGTGGGCACTAGCGTACCCTACGAGCAGTACTTC	CASSLVGTSVPYEQYF
-	TRBD1	12	TRBV12-3/TRBV12-4	TRBJ1-2	TGTGCCAGCAGTTTAGACAGGGGAAGCTACACCTTC	CASSLDRGSYTF
few	TRBD1	16	TRBV19	TRBJ2-4	TGTGCCAGTAGTACCCGACAGGGGGCTGGGAAAAACATTCAGTACTTC	CASSTRQGAGKNIQYF
few	TRBD1	14	TRBV18	TRBJ2-7	TGTGCCAGCCAAAGTAGACAGGGCGCCTACGAGCAGTACTTC	CASQSRQGAYEQYF
many	-	16	TRBV19	TRBJ2-3	TGTGCCAGTAGTTTCCTCCTGGGGGCTAGCACAGATACGCAGTATTTT	CASSFLLGASTDTQYF